This note documents a single T cell receptor beta chain sequence. What it binds is unknown. The data were taken from a study of cytomegalovirus exposure and HLA in healthy donors. The CDR3 covers 15 residues. V was pared by 1 base and J by 4 bases, with 3 bases of the junction left unmatched. Germline CDR1 is SEHNR and CDR2 is FQNEAQ (reference sequence). PCR primers comprised 60 Vbeta and 13 Jbeta primers. As handled by the study authors: It was a later analysis that counted 75 million to 90 million unique TCR beta chains, of which about 10 million were shared. Profiling relied on immunoSEQ multiplex PCR, and the TCRdb table lists in-frame clones only, not all of them. Clone size and the V and J calls come from that table; the DNA yielded D and trimming. The sample lists about 140,000 clones, 76% occurring once. Healthy donors of bone marrow made up the group. The study's findings and limits: Analysis was carried out at a later point, and it linked a missense DCLRE1C variant to TCR beta V- and J-gene trimming.

The receptor was derived from a man in his forties in good health and CMV-seronegative. The material sequenced was PBMCs. The V gene is TRBV7-9, the J gene TRBJ2-7; TRBD1 agrees at 11 bases. The CDR3 DNA sequence: TGTGCCAGCAGCTTAGGGGGACAGGGGGGGTACGAGCAGTACTTC. Translating gives CASSLGGQGGYEQYF.